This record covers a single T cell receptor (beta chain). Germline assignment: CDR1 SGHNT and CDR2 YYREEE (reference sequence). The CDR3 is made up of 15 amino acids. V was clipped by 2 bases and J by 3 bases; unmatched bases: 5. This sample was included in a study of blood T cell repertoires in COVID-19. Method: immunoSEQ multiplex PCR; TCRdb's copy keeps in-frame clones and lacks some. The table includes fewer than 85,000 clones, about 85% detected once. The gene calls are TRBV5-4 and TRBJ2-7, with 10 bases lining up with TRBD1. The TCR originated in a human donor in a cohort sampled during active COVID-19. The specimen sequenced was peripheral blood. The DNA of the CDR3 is TGTGCCAGCAGCTTACCGGGACAGGGGTACTACGAGCAGTACTTC. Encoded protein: CASSLPGQGYYEQYF.